Each of the 11 T cell receptor beta chains below was sequenced from the same sample in a study of CD8 T cells in ankylosing spondylitis listed by TCRdb under 2017. The protocol used for the library was 5' RACE. The instrument given in TCRdb is Illumina HiSeq 2500. Starting from the raw public reads, TCRdb applied fastp trimming at Q25, assembled clones with MiXCR and retained in-frame beta chains. Each CDR3 protein appears once, grouped with its most common genes and DNA. Recorded for this sample are 84,000 or so distinct CDR3 sequences; approximately 30% of them occurred a single time. The top ten clones comprise approximately 59% of the sample. Sequenced input: blood, either unsorted or a sorted T cell fraction (not recorded which). These receptors all stem from a male donor with ankylosing spondylitis or in good health (not recorded which).

This chain links TRBV27 with TRBJ2-2, with D possibly called TRBD1 or TRBD2 (5 bases each). V was cut by 1 base and J by 6 bases, with 18 bases left in between. The CDR3 is 17 residues long. Germline loops: CDR1 MNHEY, CDR2 SMNVEV (reference sequence). CDR3 region: CASSLFLGTFFAGELFF. The CDR3 region has the DNA TGTGCCAGCAGTTTATTTTTAGGGACGTTCTTCGCCGGGGAGCTGTTTTTT.

This clonotype was seen ten or more times. The chain employs TRBV9 and TRBJ2-1; 9 bases map to TRBD2. Germline V lookup: CDR1 SGDLS, CDR2 YYNGEE. After removal of 7 bases from V and 5 bases from J, the junction contained 4 bases not matched to a gene. This CDR3 comprises 13 residues. The CDR3 bases are TGTGCCAGCGAGCGGGGGGATGACAATGAGCAGTTCTTC. Residues: CASERGDDNEQFF. Supplemented by reference TRBV9 and TRBJ2-1, the full variable domain reads DSGVTQTPKHLITATGQRVTLRCSPRSGDLSVYWYQQSLDQGLQFLIQYYNGEERAKGNILERFSAQQFPDLHSELNLSSLELGDSALYFCASERGDDNEQFFGPGTRLTVL.

The CDR3 region is CASSQGPQTYGYTF. CDR3 nucleotide sequence: TGTGCCAGCAGCCAGGGACCGCAAACCTATGGCTACACCTTC. This chain joins TRBV7-2 and TRBJ1-2; TRBD1 is a possible D gene (5 bases). The V and J ends lost 5 bases and 4 bases respectively, with 14 bases between them. The CDR3 has 14 amino acids. Germline CDR1 and CDR2: SGHTA and FQGNSA. Drawing the rest from reference TRBV7-2 and TRBJ1-2, the complete variable domain is GAGVSQSPSNKVTEKGKDVELRCDPISGHTALYWYRQSLGQGLEFLIYFQGNSAPDKSGLPSDRFSAERTGGSVSTLTIQRTQQEDSAVYLCASSQGPQTYGYTFGSGTRLTVV.

In this sample, this clonotype turned up a few times. The chain carries TRBV12-3 or TRBV12-4 and TRBJ2-7, with D tentatively TRBD1 (5 bases). V dropped 8 bases and J dropped 2 bases, with 22 bases sitting between them. The length of the CDR3 is 16 residues. The CDR3 loop is CASSETAGFWAYEQYF. Here the CDR3 DNA reads TGTGCCAGCTCCGAGACCGCAGGGTTTTGGGCCTACGAGCAGTACTTC.

This clonotype came up a few times. The chain uses TRBV7-8 and TRBJ2-1, with TRBD1 identical over 9 bases. Trimming took 0 bases from V and 7 from J; bases not matched to a gene: 7. The CDR3 has 16 residues. Germline CDR1 is SGHVS and CDR2 is FQNEAQ. Here the CDR3 DNA reads TGTGCCAGCAGCTTAGCTTCGGGACAGGGCCGAAATGAGCAGTTCTTC. This codes for CASSLASGQGRNEQFF.

This clonotype showed up just a few times. CDR3 coding DNA: TGCGCCAGCAGCTTGGGGGTTACAGACTATGGCTACACCTTC. Translated, it gives CASSLGVTDYGYTF. V and J are TRBV5-1 and TRBJ1-2, with D uncertain. V was cut by 0 bases and J by 3 bases, with 9 bases left in between. CDR3 length: 14 residues. Germline V gene lookup returns CDR1 SGHRS and CDR2 YFSETQ.

The table lists this clonotype with many counts. The chain uses TRBV7-9 and TRBJ1-2, with TRBD1 as a possible D gene (5 bases). The CDR3 is 14 amino acids. V lost 8 bases, J lost 7 bases, and 20 bases lay in between. In germline, CDR1 is SEHNR, CDR2 FQNEAQ (reference sequence). This CDR3 reads CASRPSVGAPGYTF. In DNA, the CDR3 is TGTGCCAGCCGACCCTCTGTCGGGGCGCCTGGCTACACCTTC.

This clonotype was observed at least ten times. J is TRBJ2-2 and V is TRBV12-3 or TRBV12-4, with 11 positions matching TRBD2. J lost 3 bases, V lost 8 bases, and 11 bases had no gene match. CDR3 length: 17 residues. In DNA, the CDR3 is TGTGCCAGCGATGGGGGACTAGCGGATTATCACACCGGGGAGCTGTTTTTT. Translated: CASDGGLADYHTGELFF.

The V and J genes are TRBV7-2 and TRBJ1-4; 10 bases fit TRBD1. The CDR3 has 14 amino acids. Germline V lookup: CDR1 SGHTA, CDR2 FQGNSA. J lost 6 bases, V lost 5 bases, and 3 bases had no gene match. Written as DNA, the CDR3 is TGTGCCAGCAGCAGACAGGGGGCTTATGAAAAACTGTTTTTT. Translating gives CASSRQGAYEKLFF.

At least ten counts were recorded for this clonotype. The V and J genes are TRBV18 and TRBJ2-7, with a tentative D call TRBD1 (6 bases). The germline V gene has CDR1 KGHSH and CDR2 LQKENI. V lost 1 base, J lost 5 bases, and 9 bases lay in between. CDR3 length: 13 amino acids. The CDR3 protein is CASSPLTGNEQYV. As DNA, the CDR3 is TGTGCCAGCTCACCACTTACAGGGAACGAGCAGTACGTC.

This clonotype was observed a few times. The chain carries TRBV4-1 and TRBJ2-7; 12 bases fit TRBD1. Germline V gene lookup returns CDR1 MGHRA and CDR2 YSYEKL. There are 14 residues in the CDR3. V shed 4 bases and J 7 bases; nucleotides not matched to a gene: 5. CDR3: CASSRGQGASEQYF. CDR3 DNA: TGCGCCAGCAGCCGGGGACAGGGGGCGAGTGAGCAGTACTTC.